Included here is one TCR beta chain sequence, with context. Its antigen remains unidentified. This sample was included in a study of shared clonotypes between healthy human individuals. Across the whole study: The cohort comprised a couple of women and a few men. Their ages spanned 18 to 49 years. Findings of the study overall: Roughly 4.6% of naive CD4 clonotypes were common to several donors. There were few donors, and this limited the genetic and exposure-history diversity represented.

An approximately 180 ng quantity of DNA, 25,000 to 35,000 T cell genomes, went into the sorted-subset replicate PCRs. TCRdb's table, derived via immunoSEQ multiplex PCR, lists solely in-frame clones and lacks some. The sample has about 2 million clones, over 85% seen once. Naive CD8 cells lacked CD45RO, underwent positive selection for CCR7 and left out terminally differentiated effector memory CD45RA+ cells. CDR3 length: 15 amino acids. Looked up from germline, CDR1 is SGDLS and CDR2 is YYNGEE. The V segment lost 3 bases and the J segment 3 bases; nucleotides outside the gene matches: 6. The sequence was obtained from a man younger than 35 in good health. Specimen: naive CD8+ T cells sorted from blood. The chain links TRBV9 to TRBJ1-2, with TRBD1 matching over 9 bases. CDR3 nucleotides: TGTGCCAGCAGCGACGGACAGGGGACCCACTATGGCTACACCTTC. Encoded protein: CASSDGQGTHYGYTF.